The present T cell receptor (beta chain) was sequenced within a study of cytomegalovirus exposure and HLA in healthy donors (TCRdb year 2017). With respect to the entire study: An earlier analysis of roughly 500 of the donors reported more than 250 Gb of sequence data and 100 million to 130 million unique TCR beta sequences from about 200 million T cells. Rather than using new phenotypic data, the later analysis identified candidate immune exposures from TCR beta sequences and from how often those sequences occurred across donors. The study profiled the T cell repertoires of hundreds of subjects by immunosequencing and related them to cytomegalovirus serostatus. High-throughput TCR immunosequencing, statistical association of individual TCRs with disease status, and machine learning were combined to predict cytomegalovirus infection status. Roughly five DR-DQ haplotypes were handled as single units for association and clustering, since linkage in the cohort was strong. Typing coverage varied by locus: roughly 629-640 donors for A, B, C, DRB1 and DQB1; some 520 for DQA1; 600 to 610 for DPA1; under 490 for DPB1. Of the approximately 400 genotyped donors, 81% fell in the genetic ancestry cluster associated with self-reported Caucasian donors. Approximately 330 gigabases of sequencing data and around 88 million unique TCR sequences made up an early release that covered 500 to 650 HLA-typed donors. Donor age, sex, ethnicity and CMV serostatus were compiled alongside the repertoire data. Every discovery cohort repertoire had been produced on one sequencing platform. Along with the roughly 710-subject first cohort, a separate validation cohort of over a hundred different subjects was used. In an earlier analysis of about 590 of the donors, high-throughput TCR beta sequencing was used to judge whether each TCR beta V gene segment behaved as functional or pseudogenic. Among 300 to 450 genotyped donors of the cohort, an average of roughly 240,000 unique TCR beta nucleotide sequences were sequenced per donor, roughly 20% of them non-productive. HLA typing included class I and class II loci at four-digit resolution. In a later genetic analysis, genome-wide SNP genotypes for about three fifths of the 666 donors were used, and that subset was treated as a discovery cohort. In a later analysis, previously published TCR beta repertoires from more than 500 donors were re-analyzed and high-resolution HLA genotyping was added so that TCR occurrence patterns could be studied. The aim of the study was to test whether cataloging public T cell receptors could identify signatures of past pathogen exposure.

In total, approximately 700 healthy bone marrow donors made up the cohort. At the time of sampling, all cohort members were nominally healthy, though unrecorded immune exposures were likely present. The donor tested CMV seropositive and was one of the 289 seropositive cohort members. Every donor gave a peripheral blood sample, and the peripheral blood mononuclear cells from that sample were used for TCR beta sequencing. Genomic DNA extraction from the blood cell samples was performed with the Qiagen DNeasy Blood Extraction Kit. Results and caveats for the whole study, not just this receptor: Presence/absence analyses assumed roughly uniform sequencing depth across donors, an assumption that may not hold. At a false discovery rate of 0.05, a later analysis linked approximately 18,000 TCR beta sequences to specific HLA alleles. In a later analysis, several top co-occurrence clusters were reported to appear linked to parvovirus B19, influenza, CMV and Epstein-Barr virus. It was suggested by the authors that the approach could potentially be generalized to other disease states and immunological phenotypes. A later analysis found that TCR association rates varied across HLA loci, with DRB1 alleles showing the most associated TCRs and HLA-C alleles the fewest. When HLA alleles, especially DR and DQ, strongly co-occurred, attributing TCR associations to individual alleles was difficult. A cluster of highly shared sequence variants was judged likely to represent a technical artifact of the sequencing pipeline. A later analysis found that HLA-associated TCR beta chains were more clonally expanded and had lower generation probabilities than equally common non-associated chains. This cohort had only TCR beta chains sequenced, and the lack of alpha or paired-chain data limited which features could be detected. Because some donors lacked HLA typing at each locus, the association tests relied only on the typed subset. Because counts were too low, under 20 rarely observed V segments, including chromosome 9 orphons, were left out of the earlier analysis of roughly 600 of the donors. The only immune exposure information available for the cohort was CMV serostatus. A further reported finding was that TCR beta sequences accurately predicted the HLA-A and HLA-B alleles for most subjects in the first cohort. The study gave a list of about 160 TCR beta chains associated with cytomegalovirus. Most TCR sequences were observed very rarely across donors, whereas some public TCRs were present in many individuals. In an earlier analysis of roughly 500 of the donors, most TCR beta V segments appeared in productive rearrangements about 87% or about 30% of the time, broadly matching IMGT annotations. Most CMV-associated TCR beta chains appeared to be HLA-restricted in a later analysis, and the HLA associations seemed to be driven largely by CMV exposure. An association between a missense DCLRE1C variant and V-gene and J-gene trimming of TCR beta chains was found in a later genetic analysis and replicated in an independent cohort. Correlated functional status among segregating V segments might reflect linkage disequilibrium, but an unknown experimental factor could not be ruled out. In vitro tests confirmed that a few of the cytomegalovirus-associated TCR beta chains recognize cytomegalovirus antigens. According to a later genetic analysis, donors in an Asian-associated ancestry cluster had fewer N-insertions in productive TCRs than the roughly 660-donor mean. The classifier was reported to diagnose cytomegalovirus status with high specificity and sensitivity in both the original cohort and the validation cohort.

Comments on this clone: No cognate antigen has been identified for it.

Receptor libraries were prepared by the immunoSEQ multiplex PCR assay. For the multiplex PCR, a mixture combining 60 forward primers for TCR Vbeta segments and 13 reverse primers for TCR Jbeta segments was used. Amplification of the CDR3 region of rearranged TCR beta genes was performed with a multiplex PCR assay on genomic DNA. On the Illumina HiSeq System, the amplified TCR beta libraries were sequenced as 87-base-pair reads. The original pipeline was this. A later analysis tallied 75 million to 95 million unique TCR beta chains across the 666 repertoires, and about 10 million of those chains were shared by two or more donors. A nearest-neighbor algorithm error-corrected the raw reads and collapsed the reads into unique sequences, merging closely related sequences to remove PCR and sequencing errors. V, D and J gene segments were assigned by aligning CDR3 sequences to IMGT reference sequences. For a sequence to be retained, a match of at least six nucleotides was required to both a V gene segment and a J gene segment. A rearrangement was called productive if the CDR3 had no stop codons and remained in frame with V and J, and every other rearrangement was called non-productive. Following IMGT convention, CDR3 was defined as the stretch from the second conserved V-encoded cysteine up to the conserved J-encoded phenylalanine. Sequences without an unambiguous match to a single V gene segment were excluded from the earlier analysis of approximately 600 of the donors. An earlier analysis of roughly 590 of the donors called V segments functional above 56.7% productive rearrangements and segregating when the between-donor standard deviation exceeded 5%. To diagnose cytomegalovirus status from the catalog of TCR beta chain sequences, a statistical classification framework was built. A later analysis assigned V and J genes by comparing TCR nucleotide sequences with IMGT/GENE-DB human TR gene sequences. The TCRdist pipeline was used in a later analysis to assign CDR3 sequences and most-parsimonious VDJ recombination scenarios. A later analysis defined each TCR beta chain by its CDR3 amino acid sequence plus V-gene family, and excluded reads lacking a unique V-gene family. A later analysis removed 450 to 600 highly shared, low-generation-probability nucleotide sequences to deal with suspected cross-contamination and a sequencing artifact. A later analysis calculated a clonal expansion index for each public chain from normalized within-repertoire ranks of inferred template counts. Generation probabilities in a later analysis came from a VDJ recombination model fitted to out-of-frame rearrangements, and those results were checked against IGoR. A later analysis scored TCR-TCR, TCR-HLA and TCR-CMV co-occurrence with hypergeometric tests, applying a repertoire-size bias correction to TCR pairs. False discovery rates were estimated in a later analysis by permuting HLA or CMV assignments 20 times. In a later analysis, co-occurring TCRs were grouped with DBSCAN, and TCRdist sequence similarity was added when clustering was performed within HLA-allele-positive subsets. For co-occurrence clustering, repertoires with fewer than 30,000 or more than 120,000 public chains were excluded, along with about five repertoires with anomalous nucleotide sharing. TCRdb stores this immuneACCESS table with in-frame sequences only. Part of the clones is absent; in the studies checked, under half of the shortfall reflects unresolved V genes, and no reason is known for the rest. V and J calls and clone size come straight from that table; D and trimming were deduced from the DNA. The table kept for this sample lists roughly 71,000 clones. About 5% of the sample lies in the top ten.

The material sequenced was PBMCs. This TCR was sampled from a woman aged 40 to 55 in good health and CMV-seropositive.

The CDR3 protein: CASSPEASYNEQFF. The bases are TGTGCCAGCTCACCTGAAGCGTCCTACAATGAGCAGTTCTTC. The receptor chain draws on TRBV18 and TRBJ2-1, with the D gene call left open. The trim is 3 bases for V and 1 base for J, with a gap of 7 bases between the germline ends. The CDR3 numbers 14 residues from cysteine through phenylalanine. Of the read, only the CDR3 DNA is kept; its 42 bases are in frame from base 1. The germline V gene yields KGHSH for CDR1 and LQKENI for CDR2.